Following are 13 T cell receptor beta chains from one sample sequenced in a study of lymphopenia after photon versus proton radiotherapy. Using immunoSEQ multiplex PCR, the repertoire was profiled, and TCRdb retains in-frame clones only, with some absent. The table lists 25,000 or so clones, around 83% of them singletons. The specimen was peripheral blood, collected from a patient treated with photon-based radiotherapy. The receptor source for this set is a man aged 30-40 years with gastric cancer.

The chain combines TRBV11-3 with TRBJ2-1; TRBD1 agrees at 7 bases. Germline assignment: CDR1 SGHNT and CDR2 YENEEA. The CDR3 contains 14 residues. Germline trimming cut 5 bases from V and 6 bases from J; bases unmatched to any gene: 7. The CDR3 region is CASSLGQAINEQFF. CDR3 bases: TGTGCCAGCAGCCTAGGACAGGCGATCAATGAGCAGTTCTTC.

This chain connects TRBV9 to TRBJ1-2, with TRBD1 identical over 8 bases. Germline CDR1 reads SGDLS; CDR2 reads YYNGEE. The CDR3 runs to 14 residues. With 3 bases clipped from V and 5 bases from J, the junction kept 6 bases outside the gene matches. CDR3 in amino acids: CASSAGGNQYGYTF. Written as DNA, the CDR3 is TGTGCCAGCAGCGCAGGGGGCAATCAATATGGCTACACCTTC.

There are a few counts of this clone. The chain joins TRBV19 to TRBJ1-5, with D possibly TRBD1 on 5 matching bases. V lost 3 bases to trimming and J lost 1 base, with 10 bases between them. Germline CDR1 reads LNHDA; CDR2 reads SQIVND (reference sequence). CDR3 size: 15 residues. The CDR3 region is CASSIAWGSNQPQHF. The CDR3 coding sequence is TGTGCCAGTAGTATCGCCTGGGGGAGCAATCAGCCCCAGCATTTT.

The J gene is TRBJ2-7, the V gene TRBV2, with D perhaps being TRBD1 or TRBD2 (5 bases each). Germline V gene sequence: CDR1 SNHLY, CDR2 FYNNEI. V lost 6 bases and J lost 1, with 13 bases in between. This CDR3 is built from 14 residues. CDR3 sequence (DNA): TGTGCCAGCAGCCCCGACAGAGGGTCCTACGAGCAGTACTTC. It encodes CASSPDRGSYEQYF.

The chain couples TRBV7-3 to TRBJ2-6; D unclear. The CDR3 totals 15 residues. The V gene lost 3 bases and the J gene lost 1 base, with 7 bases spanning the gap. Germline-derived CDR1 and CDR2 are SGHTA and FQGTGA. CDR3 protein: CASSLWGSGANVLTF. In DNA, the CDR3 is TGTGCCAGCAGCTTGTGGGGATCTGGGGCCAACGTCCTGACTTTC.

The chain couples TRBV18 to TRBJ1-2; D unclear. CDR1 KGHSH and CDR2 LQKENI come from the germline V gene. V dropped 6 bases and J dropped 2 bases, with 10 bases sitting between them. This CDR3 region has 13 residues. Written as DNA, the CDR3 is TGTGCCAGCTCTTTACAAACAAACTATGGCTACACCTTC. Its translation: CASSLQTNYGYTF.

The rearrangement joins TRBV2 to TRBJ2-3; the D gene is possibly TRBD1 (5 bases). The length of the CDR3 is 13 residues. V dropped 7 bases and J dropped 5 bases, with 13 bases sitting between them. CDR1 is SNHLY, CDR2 FYNNEI, per germline. The CDR3 region is CASTRDGRDTQYF. The CDR3 DNA sequence: TGTGCCAGCACCAGGGATGGTCGAGATACGCAGTATTTT.

The J gene is TRBJ1-1, the V gene TRBV6-1, with no clear D. Germline V gene sequence: CDR1 MNHNS, CDR2 SASEGT. The CDR3 contains 17 residues. V was clipped by 3 bases and J by 7 bases, with 24 bases between them. Here the CDR3 reads CASSDRVLPPRPHEAFF. DNA of the CDR3: TGTGCCAGCAGTGACCGCGTTCTCCCCCCGCGACCGCATGAAGCTTTCTTT.

The chain has TRBV14 and TRBJ1-5; D call uncertain. This CDR3 contains 15 residues. Trimming shortened V by 1 base and J by 4 bases, and 11 bases separated the two germline ends. In germline, CDR1 is SGHDN, CDR2 FVKESK. The CDR3 is CASSQGLGQNQPQHF. The CDR3 nucleotides are TGTGCCAGCAGCCAAGGCTTAGGGCAGAATCAGCCCCAGCATTTT.

The rearrangement links TRBV28 to TRBJ1-4; D remains unclear. The CDR3 is 12 amino acids. Trimming took 2 bases from V and 6 from J, leaving 4 bases between them. In germline, CDR1 is MDHEN, CDR2 SYDVKM. CDR3 DNA: TGTGCCAGCAGTTTAGTGGATGAAAAACTGTTTTTT. Translation gives CASSLVDEKLFF.

This chain uses TRBV15 with TRBJ2-1, with TRBD1 as a possible D gene (8 bases). CDR1 is LNHNV, CDR2 YYDKDF, per germline (reference sequence). Trimming shortened V by 1 base and J by 8 bases, and 21 bases separated the two germline ends. The CDR3 loop spans 17 amino acids. CDR3 nucleotides: TGTGCCACCAGCAGAGCCGTGACAGGGGCGGGAGAAGATGAGCAGTTCTTC. As protein: CATSRAVTGAGEDEQFF.

J is TRBJ1-1 and V is TRBV9; 8 nucleotides match TRBD1. CDR1 and CDR2 from the germline V gene are SGDLS and YYNGEE. The CDR3 extends over 15 amino acids. J was trimmed by 4 bases and V by 3 bases; bases with no gene match: 8. The CDR3, as DNA: TGTGCCAGCAGCGGTTCAGGGGGCGCTGGCACTGAAGCTTTCTTT. Amino acid sequence: CASSGSGGAGTEAFF.

The rearrangement links TRBV7-9 to TRBJ2-3; D may be TRBD2 (5 bases). CDR1 SEHNR and CDR2 FQNEAQ come from the germline V gene (reference sequence). There are 16 residues in the CDR3. V was pared by 2 bases and J by 0 bases, with 12 bases between. This CDR3 is CASSLRESPSTDTQYF. Written as DNA, the CDR3 is TGTGCCAGCAGCTTACGGGAATCCCCTAGCACAGATACGCAGTATTTT.